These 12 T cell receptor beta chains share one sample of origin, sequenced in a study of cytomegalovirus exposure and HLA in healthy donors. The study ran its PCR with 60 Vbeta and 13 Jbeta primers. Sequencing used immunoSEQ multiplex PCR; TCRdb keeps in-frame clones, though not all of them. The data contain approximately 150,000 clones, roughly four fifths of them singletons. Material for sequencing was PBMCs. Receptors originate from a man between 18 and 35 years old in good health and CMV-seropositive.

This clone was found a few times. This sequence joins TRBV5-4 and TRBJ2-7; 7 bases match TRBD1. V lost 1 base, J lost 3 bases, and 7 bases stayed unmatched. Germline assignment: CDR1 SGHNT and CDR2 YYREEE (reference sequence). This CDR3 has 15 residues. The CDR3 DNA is TGTGCCAGCAGCTTGAACCAGGGGGAAGGCTACGAGCAGTACTTC. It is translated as CASSLNQGEGYEQYF.

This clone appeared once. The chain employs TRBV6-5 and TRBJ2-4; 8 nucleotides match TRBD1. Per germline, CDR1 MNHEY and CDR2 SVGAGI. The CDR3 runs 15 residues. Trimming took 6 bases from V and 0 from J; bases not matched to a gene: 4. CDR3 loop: CASRPGGVAKNIQYF. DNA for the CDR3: TGTGCCAGCAGGCCAGGGGGCGTAGCCAAAAACATTCAGTACTTC.

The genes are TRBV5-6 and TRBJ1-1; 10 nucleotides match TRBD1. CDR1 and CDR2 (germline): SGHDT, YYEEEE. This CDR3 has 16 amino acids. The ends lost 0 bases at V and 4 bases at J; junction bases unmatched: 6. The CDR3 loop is CASSLDGTGVGTEAFF. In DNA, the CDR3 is TGTGCCAGCAGCTTGGACGGGACAGGGGTCGGCACTGAAGCTTTCTTT.

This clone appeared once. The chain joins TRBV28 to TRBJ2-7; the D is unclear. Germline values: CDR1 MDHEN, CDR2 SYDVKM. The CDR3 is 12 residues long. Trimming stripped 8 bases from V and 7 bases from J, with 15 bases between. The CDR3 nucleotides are TGTGCCAGCCGACTCGAGGCGAGGGAGCAGTACTTC. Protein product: CASRLEAREQYF.

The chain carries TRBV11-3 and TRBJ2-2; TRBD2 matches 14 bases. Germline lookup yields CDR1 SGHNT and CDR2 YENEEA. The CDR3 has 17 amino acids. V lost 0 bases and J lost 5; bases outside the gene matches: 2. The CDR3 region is CASSLDGTSGRTGELFF. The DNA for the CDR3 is TGTGCCAGCAGCTTAGACGGGACTAGCGGGAGAACCGGGGAGCTGTTTTTT.

CDR3: CASSSLGAEAFF. CDR3 sequence (DNA): TGTGCCTCCTCATCGTTGGGGGCCGAAGCTTTCTTT. The chain joins TRBV10-3 to TRBJ1-1; D might be TRBD1 (6 bases). V was shortened by 11 bases and J by 8 bases, with 18 bases between the two germline ends. In germline, CDR1 is ENHRY, CDR2 SYGVKD. The CDR3 is made up of 12 amino acids.

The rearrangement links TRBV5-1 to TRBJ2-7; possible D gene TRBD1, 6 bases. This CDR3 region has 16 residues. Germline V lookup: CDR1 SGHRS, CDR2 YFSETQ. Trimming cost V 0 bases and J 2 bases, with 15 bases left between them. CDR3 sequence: CASSLGRQVVTYEQYF. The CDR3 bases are TGCGCCAGCAGCTTGGGGAGACAGGTGGTCACCTACGAGCAGTACTTC.

CDR3 sequence reads: CASSPMGGTYEQYF. CDR3 DNA: TGTGCCAGCAGTCCAATGGGGGGAACCTACGAGCAGTACTTC. V usage is TRBV6-1 and J usage is TRBJ2-7; tentatively, D is TRBD2 (6 bases). Deletions cut 5 bases from V and 2 bases from J, with 13 bases between. The CDR3 extends over 14 amino acids. The germline gives CDR1 MNHNS, CDR2 SASEGT.

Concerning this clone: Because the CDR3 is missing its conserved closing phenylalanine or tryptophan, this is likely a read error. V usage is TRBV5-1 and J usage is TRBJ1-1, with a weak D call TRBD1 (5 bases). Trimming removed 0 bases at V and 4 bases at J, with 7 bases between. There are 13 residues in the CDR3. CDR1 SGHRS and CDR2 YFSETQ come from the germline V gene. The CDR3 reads CASSLGGGTEAFL. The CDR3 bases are TGCGCCAGCAGCTTGGGTGGGGGCACTGAAGCTTTCCTT.

CDR3 sequence: CASSEDRGHTEAFF. In DNA form, the CDR3 reads TGCGCCAGCAGCGAAGACAGGGGTCACACTGAAGCTTTCTTT. The chain couples TRBV5-1 to TRBJ1-1; TRBD1 aligns across 8 bases. The ends lost 4 bases at V and 3 bases at J; junction bases unmatched: 5. Germline V lookup: CDR1 SGHRS, CDR2 YFSETQ. This CDR3 has 14 amino acids.

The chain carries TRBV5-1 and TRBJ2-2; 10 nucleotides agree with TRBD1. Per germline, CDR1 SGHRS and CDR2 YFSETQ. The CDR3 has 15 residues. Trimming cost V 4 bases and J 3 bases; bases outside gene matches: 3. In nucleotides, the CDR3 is TGCGCCAGCAGCGACAGGGGGCTCGACACCGGGGAGCTGTTTTTT. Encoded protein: CASSDRGLDTGELFF.

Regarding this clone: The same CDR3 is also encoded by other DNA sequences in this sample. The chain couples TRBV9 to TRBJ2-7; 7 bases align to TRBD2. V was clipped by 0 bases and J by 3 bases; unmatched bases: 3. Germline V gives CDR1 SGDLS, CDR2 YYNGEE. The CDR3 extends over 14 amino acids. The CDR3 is CASSVGLADYEQYF. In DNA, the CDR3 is TGTGCCAGCAGCGTAGGACTAGCTGACTACGAGCAGTACTTC.